A selection of T cell receptor beta chains follows, all from one sample in a study of T-cell memory formation after mild COVID-19. TCRdb re-called the 5' RACE reads through MiXCR, storing one row per CDR3 protein. There are around 300,000 distinct CDR3 sequences in the sample; under 15% occur only once, and around a fifth lies in the top ten. The specimen was PBMCs or a T cell subset sorted from them (not recorded which). Receptors originate from a man between 18 and 35 years old who had mild COVID-19 (a few samples of this study predate the infection). Cell type and time point are not known. Each CDR3 is given with its conserved first and last residue. Each record gives: clone size, J gene, D gene, V gene, CDR3 protein, CDR3 DNA. A D gene is named only where the DNA matches it firmly. Size is stated for part of the rows, as once, few or many counts, or as a class when the clone is expanded.

clone_size: many; j_call: TRBJ2-3; d_call: -; v_call: TRBV30; cdr3_aa: CAGDTRRTQYF; cdr3_nt: TGTGCCGGGGACACCCGGCGGACGCAGTATTTT
clone_size: -; j_call: TRBJ2-7; d_call: -; v_call: TRBV20-1; cdr3_aa: CSARDHTGSPYEQYF; cdr3_nt: TGCAGTGCTAGAGATCATACAGGGTCCCCCTACGAGCAGTACTTC
clone_size: -; j_call: TRBJ2-3; d_call: TRBD2; v_call: TRBV7-6; cdr3_aa: CASSSPRGGGVTDTQYF; cdr3_nt: TGTGCCAGCAGCTCCCCTCGGGGCGGGGGGGTCACAGATACGCAGTATTTT
clone_size: -; j_call: TRBJ2-2; d_call: -; v_call: TRBV5-1; cdr3_aa: CASRESTGELFF; cdr3_nt: TGCGCCAGCAGGGAGAGCACCGGGGAGCTGTTTTTT
clone_size: few; j_call: TRBJ1-1; d_call: -; v_call: TRBV7-2; cdr3_aa: CASSLWDTNTEAFF; cdr3_nt: TGTGCCAGCAGCTTATGGGATACCAACACTGAAGCTTTCTTT
clone_size: -; j_call: TRBJ1-5; d_call: -; v_call: TRBV30; cdr3_aa: CAWSAEGWQPQHF; cdr3_nt: TGTGCCTGGAGTGCGGAGGGGTGGCAGCCCCAGCATTTT
clone_size: -; j_call: TRBJ1-5; d_call: -; v_call: TRBV7-9; cdr3_aa: CASSLGGQGAQHF; cdr3_nt: TGTGCCAGCAGCTTGGGTGGGCAGGGAGCCCAGCATTTT
clone_size: few; j_call: TRBJ2-5; d_call: TRBD1; v_call: TRBV5-6; cdr3_aa: CASSSTGVAILETQYF; cdr3_nt: TGTGCCAGCAGCTCCACAGGGGTAGCAATTTTAGAGACCCAGTACTTC
clone_size: -; j_call: TRBJ2-1; d_call: -; v_call: TRBV29-1; cdr3_aa: CSVEEQSSYNEQFF; cdr3_nt: TGCAGCGTTGAAGAGCAAAGCTCCTACAATGAGCAGTTCTTC
clone_size: few; j_call: TRBJ1-5; d_call: TRBD1; v_call: TRBV20-1; cdr3_aa: CSATSGTGVSLPQHF; cdr3_nt: TGCAGTGCAACCTCCGGGACAGGGGTTTCACTTCCCCAGCATTTT
clone_size: few; j_call: TRBJ2-7; d_call: -; v_call: TRBV29-1; cdr3_aa: CSVERGNPYEQYF; cdr3_nt: TGCAGCGTTGAGCGAGGCAACCCCTACGAGCAGTACTTC
clone_size: -; j_call: TRBJ1-1; d_call: TRBD1; v_call: TRBV5-3; cdr3_aa: CARSFNRQGGGDTEAFF; cdr3_nt: TGTGCCAGAAGCTTTAACCGACAGGGGGGGGGGGACACTGAAGCTTTCTTT
clone_size: few; j_call: TRBJ1-1; d_call: -; v_call: TRBV18; cdr3_aa: CASSQERGNTEAFF; cdr3_nt: TGTGCCAGCTCCCAGGAGCGGGGGAACACTGAAGCTTTCTTT
clone_size: -; j_call: TRBJ1-1; d_call: TRBD1; v_call: TRBV4-2; cdr3_aa: CASSQDGQGAGEAFF; cdr3_nt: TGTGCCAGCAGCCAAGATGGGCAGGGGGCTGGTGAAGCTTTCTTT
clone_size: few; j_call: TRBJ2-5; d_call: -; v_call: TRBV18; cdr3_aa: CASSPRSGPETQYF; cdr3_nt: TGTGCCAGCTCACCCAGATCGGGGCCAGAGACCCAGTACTTC
clone_size: many; j_call: TRBJ1-2; d_call: -; v_call: TRBV20-1; cdr3_aa: CSATQGGGGYTF; cdr3_nt: TGCAGTGCTACCCAGGGTGGGGGTGGCTACACCTTC
clone_size: -; j_call: TRBJ1-5; d_call: TRBD1; v_call: TRBV6-5; cdr3_aa: CASSYSPPGQQWGQPQHF; cdr3_nt: TGTGCCAGCAGTTACTCACCGCCGGGACAGCAATGGGGTCAGCCCCAGCATTTT
clone_size: -; j_call: TRBJ1-1; d_call: -; v_call: TRBV20-1; cdr3_aa: CSARKDGPRTEAFF; cdr3_nt: TGCAGTGCTAGAAAGGACGGACCGAGGACTGAAGCTTTCTTT
clone_size: -; j_call: TRBJ2-3; d_call: -; v_call: TRBV19; cdr3_aa: CASREWGADTQYF; cdr3_nt: TGTGCCAGTAGGGAGTGGGGGGCAGATACGCAGTATTTT
clone_size: few; j_call: TRBJ2-2; d_call: -; v_call: TRBV3-1; cdr3_aa: CASSQAQPNGELFF; cdr3_nt: TGTGCCAGCAGCCAAGCCCAGCCCAACGGGGAGCTGTTTTTT
clone_size: -; j_call: TRBJ1-2; d_call: -; v_call: TRBV6-6; cdr3_aa: CASSDPYGYTF; cdr3_nt: TGTGCCAGCAGTGACCCCTATGGCTACACCTTC
clone_size: -; j_call: TRBJ1-1; d_call: -; v_call: TRBV6-5; cdr3_aa: CASSYSGSLEAFF; cdr3_nt: TGTGCCAGCAGTTACTCCGGGTCTTTGGAAGCTTTCTTT
clone_size: -; j_call: TRBJ2-1; d_call: -; v_call: TRBV14; cdr3_aa: CASSQDWTTRGQFF; cdr3_nt: TGTGCCAGCAGCCAAGATTGGACGACCCGGGGGCAGTTCTTC
clone_size: -; j_call: TRBJ2-5; d_call: -; v_call: TRBV2; cdr3_aa: CASRMGPNLGETQYF; cdr3_nt: TGTGCCAGCAGGATGGGGCCCAATCTGGGGGAGACCCAGTACTTC
clone_size: -; j_call: TRBJ2-5; d_call: -; v_call: TRBV12-3/TRBV12-4; cdr3_aa: CASSFAPPETQYF; cdr3_nt: TGTGCCAGCAGTTTCGCCCCGCCAGAGACCCAGTACTTC
clone_size: few; j_call: TRBJ2-6; d_call: -; v_call: TRBV6-5; cdr3_aa: CASSYGHNSGANVLTF; cdr3_nt: TGTGCCAGCAGTTACGGGCACAACTCTGGGGCCAACGTCCTGACTTTC
clone_size: -; j_call: TRBJ2-3; d_call: TRBD2; v_call: TRBV5-4; cdr3_aa: CASSWVAGSGSTDTQYF; cdr3_nt: TGTGCCAGCAGCTGGGTAGCGGGGTCCGGAAGCACAGATACGCAGTATTTT
clone_size: few; j_call: TRBJ2-3; d_call: TRBD2; v_call: TRBV7-9; cdr3_aa: CASSLLSGGTDTQYF; cdr3_nt: TGTGCCAGCAGCTTACTTAGCGGGGGCACAGATACGCAGTATTTT
clone_size: -; j_call: TRBJ2-5; d_call: -; v_call: TRBV14; cdr3_aa: CASSQVSGPSQKTQYF; cdr3_nt: TGTGCCAGCAGCCAAGTCTCCGGGCCGAGTCAAAAGACCCAGTACTTC
clone_size: -; j_call: TRBJ1-6; d_call: -; v_call: TRBV6-5; cdr3_aa: CASSLGSGRASHF; cdr3_nt: TGTGCCAGCAGTTTGGGCTCCGGCAGAGCAAGCCACTTT
clone_size: few; j_call: TRBJ1-5; d_call: TRBD1; v_call: TRBV27; cdr3_aa: CASSFTGGPSQPQHF; cdr3_nt: TGTGCCAGCAGTTTTACAGGGGGCCCCAGTCAGCCCCAGCATTTT
clone_size: -; j_call: TRBJ1-1; d_call: TRBD1; v_call: TRBV27; cdr3_aa: CASSLTGGMNTEAFF; cdr3_nt: TGTGCCAGCAGTTTAACAGGGGGCATGAACACTGAAGCTTTCTTT
clone_size: -; j_call: TRBJ1-3; d_call: -; v_call: TRBV9; cdr3_aa: CASSAPPVDSGNTIYF; cdr3_nt: TGTGCCAGCAGCGCCCCCCCGGTGGACTCTGGAAACACCATATATTTT
clone_size: -; j_call: TRBJ2-6; d_call: -; v_call: TRBV6-5; cdr3_aa: CASSYEGTGANVLTF; cdr3_nt: TGTGCCAGCAGTTACGAGGGGACTGGGGCCAACGTCCTGACTTTC
clone_size: -; j_call: TRBJ1-5; d_call: TRBD1; v_call: TRBV20-1; cdr3_aa: CSASADRGQPQHF; cdr3_nt: TGCAGTGCTAGTGCGGACAGGGGACAGCCCCAGCATTTT
clone_size: few; j_call: TRBJ2-2; d_call: -; v_call: TRBV11-2; cdr3_aa: CASSLDGAYTGELFF; cdr3_nt: TGTGCCAGCAGCTTAGACGGAGCGTACACCGGGGAGCTGTTTTTT
clone_size: many; j_call: TRBJ2-1; d_call: TRBD2; v_call: TRBV7-2; cdr3_aa: CASGFLAGGSYNEQFF; cdr3_nt: TGTGCCAGCGGATTTCTAGCGGGGGGCTCCTACAATGAGCAGTTCTTC
clone_size: few; j_call: TRBJ2-3; d_call: TRBD1; v_call: TRBV5-1; cdr3_aa: CASSSGQGSDTQYF; cdr3_nt: TGCGCCAGCAGCTCGGGACAGGGGTCAGATACGCAGTATTTT
clone_size: few; j_call: TRBJ2-1; d_call: -; v_call: TRBV6-5; cdr3_aa: CASKEGGQVNEQFF; cdr3_nt: TGTGCCAGCAAGGAGGGGGGGCAAGTGAATGAGCAGTTCTTC
clone_size: -; j_call: TRBJ2-7; d_call: TRBD1; v_call: TRBV6-5; cdr3_aa: CASSYRDRGHEQYF; cdr3_nt: TGTGCCAGCAGCTACCGGGACAGGGGGCACGAGCAGTACTTC
clone_size: many; j_call: TRBJ2-1; d_call: TRBD2; v_call: TRBV28; cdr3_aa: CASRRPGGFLVDEQFF; cdr3_nt: TGTGCCAGCAGACGACCGGGGGGGTTTTTGGTCGATGAGCAGTTCTTC
clone_size: few; j_call: TRBJ2-3; d_call: -; v_call: TRBV9; cdr3_aa: CASSPGGVQYF; cdr3_nt: TGTGCCAGCAGCCCCGGCGGAGTGCAGTATTTT
clone_size: -; j_call: TRBJ2-3; d_call: -; v_call: TRBV11-2; cdr3_aa: CASSSSDLASHTDTQYF; cdr3_nt: TGTGCCAGCAGCTCTTCGGACCTAGCGAGCCACACAGATACGCAGTATTTT
clone_size: few; j_call: TRBJ1-5; d_call: -; v_call: TRBV3-1; cdr3_aa: CASSQEGVLGQPQHF; cdr3_nt: TGTGCCAGCAGCCAAGAGGGGGTCCTGGGTCAGCCCCAGCATTTT
clone_size: -; j_call: TRBJ1-4; d_call: -; v_call: TRBV4-1; cdr3_aa: CASSQRRTNEKLFF; cdr3_nt: TGCGCCAGCAGCCAAAGGAGAACTAATGAAAAACTGTTTTTT
clone_size: few; j_call: TRBJ2-1; d_call: -; v_call: TRBV13; cdr3_aa: CASNHRGGYNEQFF; cdr3_nt: TGTGCCAGCAACCACAGGGGAGGCTACAATGAGCAGTTCTTC
clone_size: few; j_call: TRBJ2-7; d_call: TRBD1; v_call: TRBV29-1; cdr3_aa: CSVEGWDSYEQYF; cdr3_nt: TGCAGCGTTGAAGGCTGGGACAGCTACGAGCAGTACTTC